A single sample is the source of the 31 T cell receptor beta chains below, sequenced in a study of blood T cell repertoires in COVID-19. Sequenced by immunoSEQ multiplex PCR; TCRdb stores in-frame clones only, minus some. The sample has some 490,000 clones, about 88% seen once. Sequenced input: PBMCs or T cells enriched from blood (not recorded which). The receptors were gathered from a woman aged 55-70 years who had recovered from COVID-19.

The chain couples TRBV5-5 to TRBJ2-2; the D gene is possibly TRBD1 (5 bases). From germline, CDR1 is SGHKS and CDR2 YYEKEE (reference sequence). The CDR3 is made up of 15 amino acids. Trimming stripped 0 bases from V and 5 bases from J, with 11 bases between. The DNA of the CDR3 is TGTGCCAGCAGCTTGGTGGCAGGGCTGACCGGGGAGCTGTTTTTT. Amino acid sequence: CASSLVAGLTGELFF.

The chain uses TRBV12-3 or TRBV12-4 and TRBJ2-1; possibly TRBD2 for D (5 bases). V was trimmed by 5 bases and J by 5 bases, leaving 10 bases between them. CDR3 length: 13 amino acids. CDR3 protein: CASSRTGNNEQFF. The CDR3 nucleotides are TGTGCCAGCAGTCGTACGGGGAACAATGAGCAGTTCTTC.

V usage is TRBV7-2 and J usage is TRBJ1-1; tentatively, D is TRBD1 (5 bases). The germline V and J ends were trimmed by 6 bases and 1 base, with 9 bases remaining between them. Germline assignment: CDR1 SGHTA and CDR2 FQGNSA. This CDR3 region has 13 residues. The CDR3 sequence is CASRTGPNTEAFF. The CDR3, as DNA: TGTGCCAGCAGAACAGGACCGAACACTGAAGCTTTCTTT.

This clone was detected ten times or more. J is TRBJ1-1 and V is TRBV10-2; D is perhaps TRBD1 (5 bases). CDR1 and CDR2 (germline): WSHSY, SAAADI. Trimming removed 8 bases at V and 0 bases at J, with 13 bases between. The CDR3 is 14 residues long. CDR3 nucleotides: TGCGCCAGCCGGGACTTATCCCTGAACACTGAAGCTTTCTTT. It codes for CASRDLSLNTEAFF.

The CDR3 loop reads CASSYLRGANEKLFF. Here the CDR3 DNA reads TGTGCCAGCAGTTACCTCAGGGGAGCAAATGAAAAACTGTTTTTT. The V and J genes are TRBV6-5 and TRBJ1-4; D is perhaps TRBD1 (6 bases). The CDR3 sequence is 15 residues long. V lost 2 bases and J lost 5, with 12 bases in between. Germline values: CDR1 MNHEY, CDR2 SVGAGI.

The chain has TRBV6-5 and TRBJ1-2; no clear D. The CDR3 has 11 residues. Germline V gene lookup returns CDR1 MNHEY and CDR2 SVGAGI. Trimming took 5 bases from V and 8 from J, leaving 9 bases between them. The CDR3 loop is CASSRNSGYTF. The DNA for the CDR3 is TGTGCCAGCAGTCGCAACTCCGGCTACACCTTC.

This sequence joins TRBV5-1 and TRBJ1-6; 9 nucleotides line up with TRBD1. This CDR3 contains 17 residues. Germline V gives CDR1 SGHRS, CDR2 YFSETQ. The V gene end was trimmed by 2 bases and the J gene end by 5 bases; junction bases not matched to a gene: 8. The CDR3 region is CASSFIGTGSDNSPLHF. The CDR3 nucleotides read TGCGCCAGCAGCTTTATCGGGACAGGGTCCGATAATTCACCCCTCCACTTT.

This chain links TRBV10-3 with TRBJ2-7; 9 bases align to TRBD1. The J segment lost 11 bases and the V segment lost 4 bases, leaving 18 bases of the junction unmatched. Germline CDR1 and CDR2: ENHRY and SYGVKD. The CDR3 contains 16 residues. The CDR3 DNA sequence: TGTGCCATCAGTGCCGTCCCCCCGGGGACAGGGAGTATGGAGTACTTC. Amino acid sequence: CAISAVPPGTGSMEYF.

V usage is TRBV5-1 and J usage is TRBJ1-2; D not resolved. In germline, CDR1 is SGHRS, CDR2 YFSETQ. The CDR3 has 14 residues. Trimming removed 1 base from V and 1 base from J, with 8 bases in between. CDR3 in DNA: TGCGCCAGCAGCTTGAGCACAGATAACTATGGCTACACCTTC. Encoded protein: CASSLSTDNYGYTF. Full variable domain (remainder filled in from reference TRBV5-1 and TRBJ1-2): KAGVTQTPRYLIKTRGQQVTLSCSPISGHRSVSWYQQTPGQGLQFLFEYFSETQRNKGNFPGRFSGRQFSNSRSEMNVSTLELGDSALYLCASSLSTDNYGYTFGSGTRLTVV.

V gene TRBV7-6 combines with J gene TRBJ1-2; D is possibly TRBD1 (6 bases). V was clipped by 3 bases and J by 4 bases, with 21 bases between them. Germline CDR1 is SGHVS and CDR2 is FNYEAQ. CDR3 length equals 17 residues. The CDR3 spells CASSFGAGAGGAYGYTF. CDR3 coding DNA: TGTGCCAGCAGCTTTGGGGCAGGGGCCGGGGGGGCCTATGGCTACACCTTC.

This CDR3 reads CASSFGGSEAFF. For the CDR3, the DNA is TGTGCCAGCAGCTTTGGGGGGTCTGAAGCTTTCTTT. The gene calls are TRBV7-2 and TRBJ1-1; the D gene is possibly TRBD1 (5 bases). V dropped 3 bases and J dropped 6 bases, with 8 bases sitting between them. The CDR3 spans 12 residues. Per the germline V gene, CDR1 is SGHTA and CDR2 is FQGNSA.

The chain uses TRBV7-9 and TRBJ1-2, with 11 bases matching TRBD1. The J segment lost 8 bases and the V segment lost 5 bases, leaving 7 bases of the junction unmatched. The CDR3 contains 14 residues. CDR1 is SEHNR and CDR2 is FQNEAQ in the germline V gene (reference sequence). CDR3 nucleotide sequence: TGTGCCAGCAGCGAAGGACAGGGGGCTGGAGGCTACACCTTC. Protein: CASSEGQGAGGYTF.

The rearrangement uses TRBV29-1 and TRBJ1-3; D gene uncertain. The length of the CDR3 is 15 residues. Trimming took off 2 bases at V and 0 bases at J, with 11 bases between the two ends. The germline V gene has CDR1 SQVTM and CDR2 ANQGSEA. The CDR3 reads CSVEIPFSSGNTIYF. CDR3 coding DNA: TGCAGCGTTGAAATCCCATTCAGCTCTGGAAACACCATATATTTT.

This rearrangement joins TRBV7-9 to TRBJ2-1; 11 nucleotides match TRBD2. The V and J ends lost 5 bases and 4 bases, in that order; junction bases with no gene match: 7. This CDR3 is built from 16 residues. The germline V gene encodes CDR1 SEHNR and CDR2 FQNEAQ (reference sequence). The CDR3, as DNA: TGTGCCAGCAGCCCCCGTGGACTAGCGGGTTACAATGAGCAGTTCTTC. It yields the protein CASSPRGLAGYNEQFF.

The V call is TRBV2, the J call TRBJ2-7; D remains ambiguous. Germline CDR1 is SNHLY and CDR2 is FYNNEI. The V gene lost 7 bases and the J gene lost 3 bases, with 10 bases spanning the gap. This CDR3 is 12 amino acids long. For the CDR3, the DNA is TGTGCCAGCACGTACAGTCGCTACGAGCAGTACGTC. It codes for CASTYSRYEQYV.

V gene TRBV7-2 combines with J gene TRBJ2-3; D is ambiguous. Trimming took off 5 bases at V and 4 bases at J, with 7 bases between the two ends. The germline gives CDR1 SGHTA, CDR2 FQGNSA. This CDR3 has 12 amino acids. The DNA of the CDR3 is TGTGCCAGCAGCCTCTACGCAGATACGCAGTATTTT. Translated: CASSLYADTQYF. The variable domain in full, with the rest retrieved from reference TRBV7-2 and TRBJ2-3, is GAGVSQSPSNKVTEKGKDVELRCDPISGHTALYWYRQSLGQGLEFLIYFQGNSAPDKSGLPSDRFSAERTGGSVSTLTIQRTQQEDSAVYLCASSLYADTQYFGPGTRLTVL.

V is TRBV4-1 and J is TRBJ1-1, with a tentative D call TRBD1 (5 bases). The CDR3 contains 13 residues. Germline V gene sequence: CDR1 MGHRA, CDR2 YSYEKL. Between the trimmed V and J ends, which lost 4 bases and 1 base, there was a span of 7 bases. The CDR3 DNA is TGCGCCAGCAGCCGTAGGGGGAACACTGAAGCTTTCTTT. Its protein product is CASSRRGNTEAFF.

J is TRBJ2-3 and V is TRBV5-4; 13 bases line up with TRBD2. This CDR3 has 18 residues. J gave up 2 bases and V 1 base, and 7 bases lay outside the gene matches. Per germline, CDR1 SGHNT and CDR2 YYREEE (reference sequence). The CDR3 reads CASSLSLTSGGYTDTQYF. The DNA of the CDR3 is TGTGCCAGCAGCTTGTCCTTGACTAGCGGGGGGTACACAGATACGCAGTATTTT.

The V and J genes are TRBV7-2 and TRBJ2-3; D is unresolved. CDR3 length: 13 amino acids. Germline-derived CDR1 and CDR2 are SGHTA and FQGNSA. Trimming removed 1 base from V and 6 bases from J, with 8 bases in between. The CDR3 DNA sequence: TGTGCCAGCAGCTTAGGTGTCGCGGATACGCAGTATTTT. Translating it yields CASSLGVADTQYF. Combining the CDR3 with reference TRBV7-2 and TRBJ2-3 gives the whole variable domain GAGVSQSPSNKVTEKGKDVELRCDPISGHTALYWYRQSLGQGLEFLIYFQGNSAPDKSGLPSDRFSAERTGGSVSTLTIQRTQQEDSAVYLCASSLGVADTQYFGPGTRLTVL.

This clone appeared once. The V and J genes are TRBV3-1 (or the pseudogene TRBV3-2) and TRBJ1-2; no clear D gene. Germline assignment: CDR1 LGHDT and CDR2 YNNKEL (reference sequence). Trimming took 1 base from V and 4 from J, leaving 7 bases between them. The CDR3 runs 13 residues. The CDR3 protein is CASSQGYTYGYTF. DNA for the CDR3: TGTGCCAGCAGCCAAGGGTACACCTATGGCTACACCTTC.

V usage is TRBV4-1 and J usage is TRBJ2-1; 13 bases are shared with TRBD2. There are 18 residues in the CDR3. In germline, CDR1 is MGHRA, CDR2 YSYEKL. V gave up 1 base and J gave up 7 bases; unmatched junction bases: 10. CDR3 protein: CASSQVVQTSGGRNEQFF. The DNA for the CDR3 is TGCGCCAGCAGCCAAGTCGTACAGACTAGCGGGGGGAGGAATGAGCAGTTCTTC.

The rearrangement uses TRBV30 and TRBJ1-2; a weak D match, TRBD1 (6 bases). CDR3 length equals 11 residues. V gave up 1 base and J gave up 14 bases, with 14 bases separating them. The germline gives CDR1 GTSNPN, CDR2 SVGIG (reference sequence). As DNA, the CDR3 is TGTGCCTGGAGTGGTCAGGGGTGGGGAACCTTC. Protein: CAWSGQGWGTF.

This chain links TRBV24-1 with TRBJ1-1; D remains unclear. The CDR3 length is 13 residues. The germline V gene encodes CDR1 KGHDR and CDR2 SFDVKD. V was clipped by 4 bases and J by 5 bases, with 10 bases between them. The CDR3 DNA reads TGTGCCACCAGTGACCTCCCCGGGACTGAAGCTTTCTTT. It codes for CATSDLPGTEAFF.

J is TRBJ2-7 and V is TRBV2; D may be TRBD1 (6 bases). This CDR3 spans 13 amino acids. Germline CDR1 reads SNHLY; CDR2 reads FYNNEI. The V and J ends lost 3 bases and 7 bases respectively, with 13 bases between them. The CDR3 DNA sequence: TGTGCCAGCAGTGATGGCAGGGGCTGGGAGCAGTACGTC. Amino acid sequence: CASSDGRGWEQYV.

The chain recombines TRBV2 with TRBJ1-2, with TRBD1 matching 12 bases. Germline V CDR1 and CDR2: SNHLY, FYNNEI. This CDR3 is 19 amino acids long. Germline trimming cut 4 bases from V and 5 bases from J; bases unmatched to any gene: 17. Here the CDR3 DNA reads TGTGCCAGCAGTGGAACCGGGACAGGGGGCGAGTGGATCCCGTATGGCTACACCTTC. It translates to CASSGTGTGGEWIPYGYTF. Combining the CDR3 with reference TRBV2 and TRBJ1-2 gives the whole variable domain EPEVTQTPSHQVTQMGQEVILRCVPISNHLYFYWYRQILGQKVEFLVSFYNNEISEKSEIFDDQFSVERPDGSNFTLKIRSTKLEDSAMYFCASSGTGTGGEWIPYGYTFGSGTRLTVV.

This CDR3 is CSASSPASGGGPRATDTQYF. In nucleotides, the CDR3 is TGCAGTGCTAGTTCCCCCGCTAGCGGGGGGGGCCCGCGGGCCACAGATACGCAGTATTTT. V is TRBV20-1 and J is TRBJ2-3; TRBD2 aligns across 12 bases. Losses at the gene ends were 3 bases for V and 2 bases for J; bases not matched to a gene: 18. Germline values: CDR1 DFQATT, CDR2 SNEGSKA (reference sequence). The CDR3 covers 20 residues.

This clone was seen only once. This chain joins TRBV11-3 and TRBJ1-6, with D unresolved. V was trimmed by 4 bases and J by 6 bases, leaving 16 bases between them. Germline assignment: CDR1 SGHNT and CDR2 YENEEA. The length of the CDR3 is 16 residues. The CDR3 loop is CASSSQIWEINSPLHF. CDR3 in DNA: TGTGCCAGCAGCTCCCAGATTTGGGAGATTAATTCACCCCTCCACTTT.

This chain joins TRBV7-2 and TRBJ2-7, with 9 nucleotides matching TRBD2. The germline V gene has CDR1 SGHTA and CDR2 FQGNSA. Unmatched junction bases numbered 7, after V lost 4 bases and J lost 6 bases. The CDR3 loop spans 14 amino acids. CDR3: CASSSLPTSGEQYV. As DNA, the CDR3 is TGTGCCAGCAGCTCCTTACCGACTAGCGGCGAGCAGTACGTC.

V usage is TRBV13 and J usage is TRBJ1-2, with unresolved D. The V gene lost 6 bases and the J gene lost 4 bases, with 18 bases spanning the gap. Per germline, CDR1 PRHDT and CDR2 FYEKMQ (reference sequence). CDR3 length: 15 residues. The CDR3 nucleotides are TGTGCCAGCAGAAAAGGCGGAGGTCGCGTCTATGGCTACACCTTC. It encodes CASRKGGGRVYGYTF.

This clone has a handful of counts. The V gene is TRBV19, the J gene TRBJ2-2; maybe TRBD1 (6 bases). V lost 3 bases to trimming and J lost 1 base, with 6 bases between them. Germline V gives CDR1 LNHDA, CDR2 SQIVND (reference sequence). This CDR3 comprises 14 residues. Here the CDR3 reads CASSMDRNTGELFF. The CDR3 nucleotides are TGTGCCAGTAGTATGGACAGGAACACCGGGGAGCTGTTTTTT. Variable domain in full (rest from reference TRBV19 and TRBJ2-2): DGGITQSPKYLFRKEGQNVTLSCEQNLNHDAMYWYRQDPGQGLRLIYYSQIVNDFQKGDIAEGYSVSREKKESFPLTVTSAQKNPTAFYLCASSMDRNTGELFFGEGSRLTVL.

This chain links TRBV2 with TRBJ2-2; 7 bases agree with TRBD1. The CDR3 runs to 14 residues. V dropped 7 bases and J dropped 2; count of bases not matched to a gene: 4. Germline CDR1 reads SNHLY; CDR2 reads FYNNEI. CDR3 coding DNA: TGTGCCAGCAAAGGGACAGTCAACACCGGGGAGCTGTTTTTT. Translated, it gives CASKGTVNTGELFF.